What follows is one T cell receptor (beta chain) and its context. Its antigen is undetermined. Negative isolation yielded CD4+ and CD8+ T cells, and FACS enriched TEMRA cells. This specimen belongs to a study of CD8 T cells in Susac syndrome. Study-level points and caveats: Susac syndrome CD8+ repertoires were clonally expanded, most strongly in CD8+ TEMRA cells.

An input of roughly 0.45 to 1 ug of RNA was subjected to reverse transcription using random hexamers. A single record per CDR3 protein comes from TCRdb applying MiXCR to the immunoSEQ multiplex PCR reads. Of about 190,000 distinct CDR3 sequences in the sample, roughly 94% were seen once. Sequenced input: CD8+ T cells from PBMCs. This TCR was recovered from a human donor with Susac syndrome.

The CDR3: CASSEDRGPSPLHF. CDR3 nucleotide sequence: TGTGCCAGCAGCGAGGACAGGGGGCCCTCACCCCTCCACTTT. The chain has TRBV5-4 and TRBJ1-6; TRBD1 agrees at 11 bases. The CDR3 is 14 amino acids. V trimming: 4 bases; J trimming: 10 bases; junction bases outside the gene matches: 4. Germline assignment: CDR1 SGHNT and CDR2 YYREEE (reference sequence).